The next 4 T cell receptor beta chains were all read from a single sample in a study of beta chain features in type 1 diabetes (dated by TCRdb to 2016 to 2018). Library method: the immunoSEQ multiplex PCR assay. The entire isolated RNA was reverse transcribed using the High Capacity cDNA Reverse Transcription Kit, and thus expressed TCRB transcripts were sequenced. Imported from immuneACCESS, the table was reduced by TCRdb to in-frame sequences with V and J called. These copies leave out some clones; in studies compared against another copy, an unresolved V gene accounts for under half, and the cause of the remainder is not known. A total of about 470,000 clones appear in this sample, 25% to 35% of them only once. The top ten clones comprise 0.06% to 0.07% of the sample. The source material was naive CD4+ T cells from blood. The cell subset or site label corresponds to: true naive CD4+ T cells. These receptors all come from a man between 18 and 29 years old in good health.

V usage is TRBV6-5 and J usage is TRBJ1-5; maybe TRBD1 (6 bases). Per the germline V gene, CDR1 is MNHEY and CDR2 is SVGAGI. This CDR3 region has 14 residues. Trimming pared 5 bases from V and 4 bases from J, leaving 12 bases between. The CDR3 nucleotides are TGTGCCAGCAGTAGCTACAGGGAGAATCAGCCCCAGCATTTT. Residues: CASSSYRENQPQHF.

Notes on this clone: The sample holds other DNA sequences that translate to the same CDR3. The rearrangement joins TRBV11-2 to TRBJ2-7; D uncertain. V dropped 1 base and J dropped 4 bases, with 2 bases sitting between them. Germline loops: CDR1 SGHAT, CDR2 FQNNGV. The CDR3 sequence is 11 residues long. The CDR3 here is CASSLAYEQYF. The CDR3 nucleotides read TGTGCCAGCAGCTTAGCGTACGAGCAGTACTTC.

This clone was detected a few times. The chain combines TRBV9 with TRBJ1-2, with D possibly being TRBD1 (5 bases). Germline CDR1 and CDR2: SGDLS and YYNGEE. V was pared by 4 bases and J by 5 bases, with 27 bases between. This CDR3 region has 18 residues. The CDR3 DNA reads TGTGCCAGCAGCTCCCCCACTAGGGACCTAAGCGTAGGATATGGCTACACCTTC. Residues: CASSSPTRDLSVGYGYTF.

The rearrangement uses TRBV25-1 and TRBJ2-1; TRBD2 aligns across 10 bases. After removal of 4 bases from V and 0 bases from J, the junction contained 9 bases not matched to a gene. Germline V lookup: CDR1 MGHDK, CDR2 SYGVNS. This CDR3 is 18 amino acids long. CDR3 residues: CASSGPSGSYLSYNEQFF. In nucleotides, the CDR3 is TGTGCCAGCAGTGGGCCTAGCGGGAGTTACCTCTCCTACAATGAGCAGTTCTTC.